These 28 T cell receptor beta chains share one sample of origin, sequenced in a study of blood T cell repertoires in COVID-19. Repertoires were generated with immunoSEQ multiplex PCR, while TCRdb's copy carries only in-frame clones and drops some. The table lists about 170,000 clones, about 80% of them singletons. Sequenced input: peripheral blood. The source is a woman aged 80 or older with acute or convalescent COVID-19.

The gene calls are TRBV27 and TRBJ2-1; TRBD2 agrees at 10 bases. The CDR3 spans 18 residues. The germline V gene has CDR1 MNHEY and CDR2 SMNVEV (reference sequence). V gave up 4 bases and J gave up 0 bases; unmatched junction bases: 9. The CDR3 DNA follows: TGTGCCAGCAGTTCCCACTCCGGGACTAGCGTCTCCTACAATGAGCAGTTCTTC. Protein product: CASSSHSGTSVSYNEQFF.

J is TRBJ1-2 and V is TRBV19; possible D gene TRBD1, 6 bases. CDR3 length: 15 residues. V lost 3 bases and J lost 3, with 14 bases in between. The germline gives CDR1 LNHDA, CDR2 SQIVND (reference sequence). CDR3 nucleotides: TGTGCCAGTAGTATGGGGGCGCAGGGTTACTATGGCTACACCTTC. Translation: CASSMGAQGYYGYTF.

There are a few counts of this clone. J is TRBJ1-1 and V is TRBV7-6, with 7 bases fitting TRBD1. The CDR3 sequence is 16 residues long. Unmatched junction bases numbered 12, after V lost 1 base and J lost 7 bases. Germline CDR1 reads SGHVS; CDR2 reads FNYEAQ. This CDR3 reads CASSLGPPGSGGEAFF. The CDR3 DNA sequence: TGTGCCAGCAGCTTAGGCCCCCCAGGCTCAGGGGGTGAAGCTTTCTTT.

This chain uses TRBV6-2 or TRBV6-3 with TRBJ2-3; 7 bases match TRBD2. There are 14 residues in the CDR3. The V gene's germline CDR1 is MNHEY and CDR2 SVGEGT. V lost 4 bases and J lost 3; bases outside the gene matches: 4. CDR3 residues: CASSFVGGTDTQYF. In nucleotides, the CDR3 is TGTGCCAGCAGTTTCGTCGGGGGGACAGATACGCAGTATTTT.

This chain joins TRBV10-3 and TRBJ2-2, with 10 bases that match TRBD2. The CDR3 extends over 16 amino acids. Germline values: CDR1 ENHRY, CDR2 SYGVKD. Unmatched junction bases numbered 3, after V lost 0 bases and J lost 5 bases. The CDR3: CAISESLAGETGELFF. CDR3 bases: TGTGCCATCAGTGAGTCTCTAGCGGGGGAGACCGGGGAGCTGTTTTTT.

The chain employs TRBV2 and TRBJ1-4; D is ambiguous. The CDR3 runs 15 residues. V dropped 8 bases and J dropped 0 bases, with 13 bases sitting between them. CDR1 and CDR2 (germline): SNHLY, FYNNEI. The CDR3, as DNA: TGTGCCAGCCGGTCCGTCGGGGCAACTAATGAAAAACTGTTTTTT. This codes for CASRSVGATNEKLFF.

The J gene is TRBJ1-6, the V gene TRBV27, with D perhaps TRBD1 (5 bases). This CDR3 is 16 amino acids long. The germline CDR1 and CDR2 sequences are MNHEY and SMNVEV (reference sequence). The V and J ends lost 0 bases and 7 bases respectively, with 13 bases between them. The CDR3: CASSLSGQAPNSPLHF. The CDR3 DNA sequence: TGTGCCAGCAGTTTATCGGGGCAGGCCCCCAATTCACCCCTCCACTTT.

This chain joins TRBV9 and TRBJ1-1; 7 bases align to TRBD1. CDR3 length: 13 amino acids. V shed 3 bases and J 6 bases; nucleotides not matched to a gene: 5. Germline-derived CDR1 and CDR2 are SGDLS and YYNGEE. CDR3: CASSARDRPEAFF. The CDR3 nucleotides are TGTGCCAGCAGCGCCCGGGACAGACCTGAAGCTTTCTTT.

V gene TRBV6-5 combines with J gene TRBJ2-1, with no clear D. CDR1 is MNHEY and CDR2 is SVGAGI in the germline V gene. The CDR3 contains 15 residues. Trimming took 2 bases from V and 0 from J, leaving 8 bases between them. Here the CDR3 reads CASSYGATSYNEQFF. CDR3 bases: TGTGCCAGCAGTTACGGAGCGACCTCCTACAATGAGCAGTTCTTC.

The CDR3 loop is CAWMTGLPGVTEAFF. The CDR3 region has the DNA TGTGCCTGGATGACGGGACTACCAGGGGTCACTGAAGCTTTCTTT. The chain is built from TRBV30 and TRBJ1-1, with D tentatively TRBD1 (6 bases). The CDR3 is made up of 15 amino acids. Between the trimmed V and J ends, which lost 4 bases and 4 bases, there was a span of 19 bases. From germline, CDR1 is GTSNPN and CDR2 SVGIG (reference sequence).

The rearrangement joins TRBV27 to TRBJ1-6; 9 positions match TRBD1. Looked up from germline, CDR1 is MNHEY and CDR2 is SMNVEV (reference sequence). The CDR3 loop spans 17 amino acids. Trimming took 4 bases from V and 10 from J; bases not matched to a gene: 14. CDR3 region: CASSSTKETGGWSPLHF. For the CDR3, the DNA is TGTGCCAGCAGTTCCACAAAAGAGACAGGGGGTTGGTCACCCCTCCACTTT.

V and J are TRBV12-5 and TRBJ1-1, with 9 bases matching TRBD1. The germline V gene encodes CDR1 LGHNT and CDR2 FRNRAP. With V trimmed by 7 bases and J by 2 bases, 5 bases remained unmatched. The CDR3 has 14 amino acids. The CDR3 region is CASVRTGANTEAFF. CDR3 in DNA: TGTGCTAGTGTCCGGACAGGGGCAAACACTGAAGCTTTCTTT.

In this sample, this clone turned up a few times. V is TRBV7-2 and J is TRBJ1-1; weak D call: TRBD1 (5 bases). Germline V gene lookup returns CDR1 SGHTA and CDR2 FQGNSA. The CDR3 is 15 amino acids. V lost 3 bases and J lost 0, with 11 bases in between. The DNA for the CDR3 is TGTGCCAGCAGCTTTCAGACAGACATGAACACTGAAGCTTTCTTT. Amino acid sequence: CASSFQTDMNTEAFF. Variable domain in full (rest from reference TRBV7-2 and TRBJ1-1): GAGVSQSPSNKVTEKGKDVELRCDPISGHTALYWYRQSLGQGLEFLIYFQGNSAPDKSGLPSDRFSAERTGGSVSTLTIQRTQQEDSAVYLCASSFQTDMNTEAFFGQGTRLTVV.

The V gene is TRBV4-1, the J gene TRBJ2-5; 10 positions agree with TRBD2. This CDR3 comprises 17 residues. Germline CDR1 and CDR2: MGHRA and YSYEKL. V lost 1 base and J lost 4; bases outside the gene matches: 9. The CDR3, as DNA: TGCGCCAGCAGCCAAGGTCTCGTAGCGGGGGGAATAGAGACCCAGTACTTC. Protein sequence: CASSQGLVAGGIETQYF.

The V gene is TRBV7-9, the J gene TRBJ1-3, with TRBD1 as a possible D gene (6 bases). Per the germline V gene, CDR1 is SEHNR and CDR2 is FQNEAQ (reference sequence). The length of the CDR3 is 16 residues. The germline V and J ends were trimmed by 6 bases and 0 bases, with 15 bases remaining between them. The CDR3 sequence is CASSGQPKFSGNTIYF. The CDR3 DNA is TGTGCCAGCAGTGGACAGCCTAAATTCTCTGGAAACACCATATATTTT.

The chain combines TRBV6-5 with TRBJ2-3; TRBD2 agrees at 12 bases. CDR1 is MNHEY and CDR2 is SVGAGI in the germline V gene. This CDR3 has 16 amino acids. The V and J ends lost 0 bases and 5 bases, in that order; junction bases with no gene match: 3. The CDR3 is CASSYSGLAGRDTQYF. The CDR3 region has the DNA TGTGCCAGCAGTTACTCGGGACTAGCGGGTAGAGATACGCAGTATTTT.

This clone was detected only once. The chain combines TRBV7-2 with TRBJ2-5, with 10 bases that match TRBD2. There are 18 residues in the CDR3. Trimming cost V 3 bases and J 5 bases; bases outside gene matches: 15. In germline, CDR1 is SGHTA, CDR2 FQGNSA. The chain's CDR3 is CASSFSPDLAGASETQYF. Here the CDR3 DNA reads TGTGCCAGCAGCTTTTCCCCTGATCTAGCGGGAGCCTCTGAGACCCAGTACTTC.

This clone was seen a few times. This rearrangement joins TRBV24-1 to TRBJ1-2; D gene ambiguous. V was clipped by 3 bases and J by 10 bases, with 23 bases between them. CDR1 is KGHDR, CDR2 SFDVKD, per germline. The CDR3 totals 16 residues. CDR3 in amino acids: CATSDPGVSSTRFYTF. As DNA, the CDR3 is TGTGCCACCAGTGATCCCGGTGTTTCGTCCACGCGGTTCTACACCTTC.

The chain couples TRBV7-9 to TRBJ1-1, with D possibly matching TRBD1 (6 bases). The V and J ends lost 5 bases and 0 bases respectively, with 16 bases between them. Germline lookup yields CDR1 SEHNR and CDR2 FQNEAQ (reference sequence). CDR3 size: 16 residues. The CDR3 bases are TGTGCCAGCAGCCCAATCCCTGGACAGATGAACACTGAAGCTTTCTTT. Protein sequence: CASSPIPGQMNTEAFF.

V is TRBV7-8 and J is TRBJ1-5, with 9 positions matching TRBD1. The CDR3 sequence is 22 residues long. The V and J ends lost 4 bases and 2 bases, in that order; junction bases with no gene match: 24. Germline assignment: CDR1 SGHVS and CDR2 FQNEAQ. This chain's CDR3 is CASSSPKEYRDRVLVGNQPQHF. The CDR3 nucleotides are TGTGCCAGCAGCTCCCCGAAAGAATACCGGGACAGGGTCTTAGTAGGCAATCAGCCCCAGCATTTT.

The chain links TRBV24-1 to TRBJ2-5; the match to TRBD2 covers 12 bases. The CDR3 is 16 residues long. Germline V lookup: CDR1 KGHDR, CDR2 SFDVKD. The junction had 7 bases not matched to a gene; V was cut back by 5 bases and J by 4 bases. CDR3 region: CATSALGTSGPETQYF. The CDR3 bases are TGTGCCACCAGTGCCCTTGGGACTAGCGGGCCAGAGACCCAGTACTTC.

This chain connects TRBV23-1 to TRBJ1-1, with D perhaps TRBD1 (5 bases). TRBV23-1 is marked as an open reading frame, function uncertain. CDR3 size: 13 residues. V gave up 8 bases and J gave up 1 base, with 11 bases separating them. CDR3 nucleotide sequence: TGCGCCAGCCGGTGGGGGGGGAACACTGAAGCTTTCTTT. The encoded protein is CASRWGGNTEAFF.

This chain links TRBV19 with TRBJ2-7; D remains unclear. CDR1 and CDR2 (germline): LNHDA, SQIVND (reference sequence). Trimming left V 3 bases short and J 0 bases short, with 9 bases between. The CDR3 runs 14 residues. The CDR3: CASSISSNSYEQYF. The CDR3 DNA follows: TGTGCCAGTAGTATTAGCAGTAACTCCTACGAGCAGTACTTC.

This clone was recorded only once. This sequence joins TRBV4-1 and TRBJ2-1, with 9 bases matching TRBD2. This CDR3 region has 17 residues. The junction had 11 bases not matched to a gene; V was cut back by 4 bases and J by 4 bases. Germline CDR1 reads MGHRA; CDR2 reads YSYEKL. The CDR3 region is CASSRLGGTSRYNEQFF. The CDR3 bases are TGCGCCAGCAGCCGCCTAGGGGGGACTAGCAGGTACAATGAGCAGTTCTTC.

This rearrangement joins TRBV6-1 to TRBJ1-4; 7 bases are shared with TRBD1. Germline CDR1 reads MNHNS; CDR2 reads SASEGT. The J segment lost 0 bases and the V segment lost 4 bases, leaving 5 bases of the junction unmatched. The CDR3 loop spans 16 amino acids. CDR3 sequence: CASSVDRDATNEKLFF. For the CDR3, the DNA is TGTGCCAGCAGTGTTGACAGGGACGCAACTAATGAAAAACTGTTTTTT.

This chain connects TRBV5-1 to TRBJ2-3; 7 bases line up with TRBD1. The CDR3 totals 17 residues. Germline V gene sequence: CDR1 SGHRS, CDR2 YFSETQ. V shed 0 bases, J shed 2 bases, and the junction held 9 bases outside the gene matches. CDR3 amino acids: CASSLGSGGSDTDTQYF. CDR3 sequence (DNA): TGCGCCAGCAGCTTGGGGTCAGGGGGATCTGACACAGATACGCAGTATTTT.

The chain combines TRBV15 with TRBJ2-1; TRBD2 matches at 10 bases. The length of the CDR3 is 15 residues. After removal of 1 base from V and 7 bases from J, the junction contained 4 bases not matched to a gene. Per germline, CDR1 LNHNV and CDR2 YYDKDF (reference sequence). The CDR3 sequence is CATSRGTSGGNEQFF. The DNA of the CDR3 is TGTGCCACCAGCAGAGGGACTAGCGGAGGGAATGAGCAGTTCTTC.

The chain couples TRBV9 to TRBJ2-5, with 10 bases matching TRBD2. The junction had 7 bases not matched to a gene; V was cut back by 3 bases and J by 5 bases. Germline V gene lookup returns CDR1 SGDLS and CDR2 YYNGEE. This CDR3 is built from 15 residues. CDR3 region: CASSAQLAGYETQYF. The CDR3 DNA follows: TGTGCCAGCAGCGCCCAACTAGCGGGGTATGAGACCCAGTACTTC.